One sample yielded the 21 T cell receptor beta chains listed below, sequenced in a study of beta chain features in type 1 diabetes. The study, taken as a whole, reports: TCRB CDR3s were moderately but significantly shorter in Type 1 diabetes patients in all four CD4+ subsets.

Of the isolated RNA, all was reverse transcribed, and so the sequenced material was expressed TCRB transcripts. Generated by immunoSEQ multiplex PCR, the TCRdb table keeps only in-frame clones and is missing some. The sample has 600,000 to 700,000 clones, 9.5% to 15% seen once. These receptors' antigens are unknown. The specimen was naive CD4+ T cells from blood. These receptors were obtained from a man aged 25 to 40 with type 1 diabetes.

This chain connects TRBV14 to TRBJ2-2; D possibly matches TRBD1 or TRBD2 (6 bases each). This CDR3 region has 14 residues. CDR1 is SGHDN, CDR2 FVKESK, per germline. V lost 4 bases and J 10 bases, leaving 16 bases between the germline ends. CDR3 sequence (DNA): TGTGCCAGCAGCCGCCCCACCGGGGGCGAGGAGCTGTTTTTT. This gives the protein CASSRPTGGEELFF.

The CDR3 DNA reads TGTGCCAGCAGTGCCGGGACAGGGAATGAAAAACTGTTTTTT. Translation gives CASSAGTGNEKLFF. V is TRBV25-1 and J is TRBJ1-4; 9 nucleotides agree with TRBD1. V dropped 4 bases and J dropped 5; count of bases not matched to a gene: 2. CDR1 is MGHDK, CDR2 SYGVNS, per germline. The CDR3 runs to 14 residues.

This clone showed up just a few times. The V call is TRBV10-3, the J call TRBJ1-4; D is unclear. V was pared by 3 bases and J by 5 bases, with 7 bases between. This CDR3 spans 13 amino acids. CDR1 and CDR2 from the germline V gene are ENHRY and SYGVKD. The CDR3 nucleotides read TGTGCCATCAGTGACAGCTCCAATGAAAAACTGTTTTTT. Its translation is CAISDSSNEKLFF.

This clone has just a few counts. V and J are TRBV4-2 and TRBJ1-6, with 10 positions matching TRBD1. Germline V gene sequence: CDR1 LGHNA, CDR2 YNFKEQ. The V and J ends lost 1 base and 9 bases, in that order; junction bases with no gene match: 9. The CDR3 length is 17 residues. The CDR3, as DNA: TGTGCCAGCAGCCAAGGAGGGGTGGGGACAGGGGTTTCACCCCTCCACTTT. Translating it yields CASSQGGVGTGVSPLHF.

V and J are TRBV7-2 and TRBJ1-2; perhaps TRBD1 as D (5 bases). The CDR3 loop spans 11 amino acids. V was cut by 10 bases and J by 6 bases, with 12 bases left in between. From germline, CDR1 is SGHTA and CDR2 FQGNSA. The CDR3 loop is CATWRGNGYTF. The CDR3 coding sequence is TGTGCCACCTGGCGGGGCAATGGCTACACCTTC.

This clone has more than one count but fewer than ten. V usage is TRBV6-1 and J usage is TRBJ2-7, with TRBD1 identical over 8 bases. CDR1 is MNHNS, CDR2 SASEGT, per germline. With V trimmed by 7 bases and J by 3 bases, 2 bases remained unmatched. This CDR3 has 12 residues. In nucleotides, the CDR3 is TGTGCCAGCACGGACAGGGACTACGAGCAGTACTTC. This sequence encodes CASTDRDYEQYF.

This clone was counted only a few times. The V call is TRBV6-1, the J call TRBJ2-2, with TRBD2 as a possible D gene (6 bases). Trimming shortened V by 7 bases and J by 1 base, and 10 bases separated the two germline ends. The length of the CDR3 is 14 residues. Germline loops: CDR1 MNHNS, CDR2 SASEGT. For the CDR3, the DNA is TGTGCCAGCACCGGGGGTGGGAACACCGGGGAGCTGTTTTTT. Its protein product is CASTGGGNTGELFF.

The DNA for the CDR3 is TGTGCCAGCAGCTTAGGACTAGCGGGGCCCCGGGGGAATGAGCAGTTCTTC. Its translation is CASSLGLAGPRGNEQFF. J is TRBJ2-1 and V is TRBV7-6, with 11 bases identical to TRBD2. CDR3 length: 17 residues. Germline CDR1 reads SGHVS; CDR2 reads FNYEAQ. The ends lost 1 base at V and 7 bases at J; junction bases unmatched: 9.

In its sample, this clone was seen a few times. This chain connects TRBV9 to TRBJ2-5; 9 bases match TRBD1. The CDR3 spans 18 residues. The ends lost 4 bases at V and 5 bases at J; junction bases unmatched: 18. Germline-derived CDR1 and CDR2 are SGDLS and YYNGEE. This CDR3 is CASSPGTGMKGGRETQYF. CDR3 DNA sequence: TGTGCCAGCAGCCCGGGGACAGGGATGAAGGGAGGAAGGGAGACCCAGTACTTC.

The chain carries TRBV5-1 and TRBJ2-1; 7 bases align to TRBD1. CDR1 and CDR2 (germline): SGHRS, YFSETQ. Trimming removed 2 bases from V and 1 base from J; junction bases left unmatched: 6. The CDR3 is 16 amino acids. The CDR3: CASSLGTVSSYNEQFF. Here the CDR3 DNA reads TGCGCCAGCAGCTTAGGGACAGTTAGTTCCTACAATGAGCAGTTCTTC.

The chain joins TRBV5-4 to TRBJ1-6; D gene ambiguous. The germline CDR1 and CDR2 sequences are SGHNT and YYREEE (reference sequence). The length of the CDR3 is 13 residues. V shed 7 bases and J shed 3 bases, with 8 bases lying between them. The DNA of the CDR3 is TGTGCCAGCCGGGAGAGCTATAATTCACCCCTCCACTTT. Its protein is CASRESYNSPLHF.

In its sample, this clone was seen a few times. CDR3 coding DNA: TGTGCCAGCAGTTACAACCGGGCACCCCTCCACTTT. Protein sequence: CASSYNRAPLHF. This chain uses TRBV6-5 with TRBJ1-6; D is ambiguous. V lost 2 bases and J lost 11, with 7 bases in between. CDR1 is MNHEY and CDR2 is SVGAGI in the germline V gene. The CDR3 has 12 amino acids.

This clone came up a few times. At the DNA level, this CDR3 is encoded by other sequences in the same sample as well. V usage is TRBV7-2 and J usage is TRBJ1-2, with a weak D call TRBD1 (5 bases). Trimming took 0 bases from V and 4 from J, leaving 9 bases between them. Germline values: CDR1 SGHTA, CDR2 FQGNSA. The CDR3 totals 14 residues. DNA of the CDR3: TGTGCCAGCAGCTTAGCACGGGGGAGCTATGGCTACACCTTC. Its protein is CASSLARGSYGYTF.

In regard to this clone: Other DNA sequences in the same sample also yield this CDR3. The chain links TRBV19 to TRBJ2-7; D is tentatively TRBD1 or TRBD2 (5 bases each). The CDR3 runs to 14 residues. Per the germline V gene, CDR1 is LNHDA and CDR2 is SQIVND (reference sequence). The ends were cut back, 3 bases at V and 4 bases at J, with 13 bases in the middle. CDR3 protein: CASSIGRDGYEQYF. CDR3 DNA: TGTGCCAGTAGTATCGGCCGGGACGGGTACGAGCAGTACTTC.

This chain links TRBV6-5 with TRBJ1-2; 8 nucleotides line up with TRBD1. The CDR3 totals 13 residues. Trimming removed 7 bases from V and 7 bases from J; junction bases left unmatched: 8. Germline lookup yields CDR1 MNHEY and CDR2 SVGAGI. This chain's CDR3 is CASTGQGPGGYTF. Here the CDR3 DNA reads TGTGCCAGCACCGGACAGGGACCGGGTGGCTACACCTTC.

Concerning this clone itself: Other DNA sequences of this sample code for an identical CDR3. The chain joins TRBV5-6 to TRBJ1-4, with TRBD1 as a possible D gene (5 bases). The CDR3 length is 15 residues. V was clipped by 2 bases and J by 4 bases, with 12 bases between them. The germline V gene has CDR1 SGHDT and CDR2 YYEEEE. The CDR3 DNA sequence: TGTGCCAGCAGCTTCCTCTCGGGGGATAATGAAAAACTGTTTTTT. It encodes CASSFLSGDNEKLFF.

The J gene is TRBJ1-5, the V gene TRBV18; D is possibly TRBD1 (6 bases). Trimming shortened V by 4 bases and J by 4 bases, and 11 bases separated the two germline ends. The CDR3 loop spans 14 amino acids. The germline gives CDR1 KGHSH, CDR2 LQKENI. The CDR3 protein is CASSLQGGNQPQHF. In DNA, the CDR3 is TGTGCCAGCTCACTACAGGGTGGTAATCAGCCCCAGCATTTT. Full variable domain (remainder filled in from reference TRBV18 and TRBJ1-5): NAGVMQNPRHLVRRRGQEARLRCSPMKGHSHVYWYRQLPEEGLKFMVYLQKENIIDESGMPKERFSAEFPKEGPSILRIQQVVRGDSAAYFCASSLQGGNQPQHFGDGTRLSIL.

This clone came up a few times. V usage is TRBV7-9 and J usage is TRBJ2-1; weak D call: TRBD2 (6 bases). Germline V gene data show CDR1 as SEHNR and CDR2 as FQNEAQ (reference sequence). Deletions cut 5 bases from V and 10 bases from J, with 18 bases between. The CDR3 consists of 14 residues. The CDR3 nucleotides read TGTGCCAGCAGCCCCGGGGGTCGACTCCCGGAGCAGTTCTTC. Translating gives CASSPGGRLPEQFF. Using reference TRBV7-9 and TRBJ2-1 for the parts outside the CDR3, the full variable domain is DTGVSQNPRHKITKRGQNVTFRCDPISEHNRLYWYRQTLGQGPEFLTYFQNEAQLEKSRLLSDRFSAERPKGSFSTLEIQRTEQGDSAMYLCASSPGGRLPEQFFGPGTRLTVL.

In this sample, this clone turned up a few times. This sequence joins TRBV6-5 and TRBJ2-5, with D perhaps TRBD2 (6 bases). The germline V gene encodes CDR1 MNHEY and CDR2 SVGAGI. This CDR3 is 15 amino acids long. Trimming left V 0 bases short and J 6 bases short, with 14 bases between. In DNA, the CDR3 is TGTGCCAGCAGTTACTCTGTCGGGGGAGGACAGACCCAGTACTTC. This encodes CASSYSVGGGQTQYF.

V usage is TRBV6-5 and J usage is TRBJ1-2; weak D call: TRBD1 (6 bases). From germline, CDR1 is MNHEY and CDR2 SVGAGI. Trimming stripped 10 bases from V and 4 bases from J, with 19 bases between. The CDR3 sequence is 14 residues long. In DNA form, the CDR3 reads TGTGCCACCAAATCTGGGGGCGGTGCCTATGGCTACACCTTC. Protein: CATKSGGGAYGYTF.

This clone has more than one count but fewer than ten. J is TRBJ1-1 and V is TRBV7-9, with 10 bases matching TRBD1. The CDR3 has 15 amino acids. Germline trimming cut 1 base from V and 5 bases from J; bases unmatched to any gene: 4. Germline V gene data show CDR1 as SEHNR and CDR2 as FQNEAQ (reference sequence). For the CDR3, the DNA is TGTGCCAGCAGCTTAGGCCGGACAGGGGGAACTGAAGCTTTCTTT. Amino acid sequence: CASSLGRTGGTEAFF.